Listed here are 30 T cell receptor beta chains from one sample, sequenced in a study of T-cell memory formation after mild COVID-19. Using its own MiXCR run on the 5' RACE reads, TCRdb lists one record per CDR3 protein. Of 60,000 to 65,000 distinct CDR3 sequences detected, about a tenth appear once; the ten largest clones hold 0.95% to 1.3%. The specimen was PBMCs or a T cell subset sorted from them (not recorded which). The receptor set was obtained from a man younger than 30 who had mild COVID-19 (a few samples of this study predate the infection). Cell type and time point are not known.

In its sample, this clonotype was seen many times. This chain connects TRBV6-5 to TRBJ2-7; the D call may be TRBD1 or TRBD2 (5 bases each). The CDR3 extends over 14 amino acids. CDR1 is MNHEY, CDR2 SVGAGI, per germline. Deletions cut 10 bases from V and 5 bases from J, with 21 bases between. The DNA for the CDR3 is TGTGCCAATAACGACCCGGACGGGACCCACGAGCAGTACGTC. It codes for CANNDPDGTHEQYV.

This clonotype was counted at least ten times. The chain uses TRBV5-1 and TRBJ2-1; TRBD2 matches at 8 bases. This CDR3 has 16 residues. The germline gives CDR1 SGHRS, CDR2 YFSETQ. V lost 4 bases and J lost 6; bases outside the gene matches: 12. CDR3 DNA sequence: TGCGCCAGCAGCCAAAACCTAGCGGGCACCGGCAATGAGCAGTTCTTC. This sequence encodes CASSQNLAGTGNEQFF. The entire variable domain, with the rest obtained from reference TRBV5-1 and TRBJ2-1, is as follows: KAGVTQTPRYLIKTRGQQVTLSCSPISGHRSVSWYQQTPGQGLQFLFEYFSETQRNKGNFPGRFSGRQFSNSRSEMNVSTLELGDSALYLCASSQNLAGTGNEQFFGPGTRLTVL.

By frequency in the sample, this clonotype is medium-sized (0.01 to 0.1%). This rearrangement joins TRBV6-6 to TRBJ2-7; D is perhaps TRBD1 (6 bases). The CDR3 covers 14 residues. Trimming took 2 bases from V and 4 from J, leaving 12 bases between them. Germline V gene lookup returns CDR1 MNHNY and CDR2 SVGAGI (reference sequence). DNA for the CDR3: TGTGCCAGCAGTTACGGTCAGGACAGATACGAGCAGTACTTC. The encoded protein is CASSYGQDRYEQYF.

This clonotype was counted at least ten times. V gene TRBV7-3 combines with J gene TRBJ2-3, with D tentatively TRBD1 (5 bases). Germline V lookup: CDR1 SGHTA, CDR2 FQGTGA. This CDR3 contains 14 residues. V was shortened by 5 bases and J by 0 bases, with 9 bases between the two germline ends. The chain's CDR3 is CASSIGHSTDTQYF. The CDR3 DNA follows: TGTGCCAGCAGCATAGGACATAGCACAGATACGCAGTATTTT.

This clonotype was detected ten times or more. At one end the junction does not follow the germline gene, possibly because of a read error. The chain combines TRBV7-2 with TRBJ2-5; perhaps TRBD2 as D (6 bases). Germline lookup yields CDR1 SGHTA and CDR2 FQGNSA. The CDR3 consists of 13 residues. CDR3 protein: CASSLAFQETQYF. CDR3 in DNA: TGTGCCAGCAGCCTAGCGTTCCAAGAGACCCAGTACTTC.

The sample holds many counts of this clonotype. The genes are TRBV7-2 and TRBJ1-6; D call uncertain. The germline V and J ends were trimmed by 6 bases and 9 bases, with 15 bases remaining between them. Germline V gene lookup returns CDR1 SGHTA and CDR2 FQGNSA. The CDR3 has 14 amino acids. CDR3 region: CASRRQKEGSPLHF. The DNA for the CDR3 is TGTGCCAGCAGACGGCAGAAGGAGGGTTCACCCCTCCACTTT.

The V call is TRBV7-9, the J call TRBJ2-2, with D possibly being TRBD1 (6 bases). The V and J ends lost 4 bases and 8 bases respectively, with 29 bases between them. CDR1 and CDR2 (germline): SEHNR, FQNEAQ (reference sequence). This CDR3 comprises 19 residues. The CDR3, as DNA: TGTGCCAGCAGCTCCACGGAGTTGGAGACAGGCGTGCAGTGGGGGGAGCTGTTTTTT. Protein: CASSSTELETGVQWGELFF.

The chain joins TRBV7-9 to TRBJ1-6; 7 positions match TRBD1. Germline values: CDR1 SEHNR, CDR2 FQNEAQ (reference sequence). This CDR3 spans 15 amino acids. The J segment lost 5 bases and the V segment lost 3 bases, leaving 4 bases of the junction unmatched. DNA for the CDR3: TGTGCCAGCAGCTTCCAGGGGGTCAATAATTCACCCCTCCACTTT. This encodes CASSFQGVNNSPLHF.

This clonotype was counted a few times. This chain connects TRBV7-3 to TRBJ2-3; D is perhaps TRBD1 (6 bases). V dropped 2 bases and J dropped 9 bases, with 15 bases sitting between them. Germline CDR1 is SGHTA and CDR2 is FQGTGA. There are 14 residues in the CDR3. The CDR3 protein is CASSLQGLGVTQYF. The CDR3 DNA reads as TGTGCCAGCAGCTTACAGGGGCTAGGAGTGACGCAGTATTTT. The full variable domain, with the rest looked up from reference TRBV7-3 and TRBJ2-3, is GAGVSQTPSNKVTEKGKYVELRCDPISGHTALYWYRQSLGQGPEFLIYFQGTGAADDSGLPNDRFFAVRPEGSVSTLKIQRTERGDSAVYLCASSLQGLGVTQYFGPGTRLTVL.

For the CDR3, the DNA is TGTGCCAGCACCAGCGGGAAACGTGCAGATACGCAGTATTTT. It encodes CASTSGKRADTQYF. The chain links TRBV12-3 or TRBV12-4 to TRBJ2-3; 7 bases fit TRBD2. Trimming took 7 bases from V and 4 from J; bases not matched to a gene: 8. CDR3 size: 14 residues.

The rearrangement uses TRBV20-1 and TRBJ2-5; 8 bases are a match to TRBD1. In germline, CDR1 is DFQATT, CDR2 SNEGSKA (reference sequence). The CDR3 length is 13 residues. J lost 5 bases, V lost 4 bases, and 6 bases had no gene match. CDR3 residues: CSAIRGREETQYF. The CDR3 coding sequence is TGCAGTGCTATCAGGGGGCGAGAGGAGACCCAGTACTTC.

This clonotype occurred a few times. The chain combines TRBV5-1 with TRBJ2-3, with D hard to call. The V and J ends lost 4 bases and 1 base respectively, with 13 bases between them. Germline CDR1 reads SGHRS; CDR2 reads YFSETQ. The CDR3 consists of 15 residues. Here the CDR3 reads CASSTGPVGTDTQYF. DNA of the CDR3: TGCGCCAGCAGCACCGGACCGGTCGGCACAGATACGCAGTATTTT.

The chain links TRBV6-5 to TRBJ1-2, with 8 bases identical to TRBD1. The germline V gene encodes CDR1 MNHEY and CDR2 SVGAGI. Trimming removed 5 bases from V and 0 bases from J; junction bases left unmatched: 2. The CDR3 totals 14 residues. CDR3: CASSPRGPNYGYTF. CDR3 sequence (DNA): TGTGCCAGCAGTCCCAGGGGGCCTAACTATGGCTACACCTTC.

This rearrangement joins TRBV20-1 to TRBJ2-3; TRBD2 matches 10 bases. Germline lookup yields CDR1 DFQATT and CDR2 SNEGSKA (reference sequence). After removal of 3 bases from V and 3 bases from J, the junction contained 12 bases not matched to a gene. There are 17 residues in the CDR3. CDR3 sequence: CSASGLIASGGTDTQYF. CDR3 coding DNA: TGCAGTGCTAGCGGACTTATAGCTAGCGGGGGTACAGATACGCAGTATTTT.

This clonotype was observed many times. The V gene is TRBV20-1, the J gene TRBJ2-5; TRBD1 might be the D (5 bases). The CDR3 length is 14 residues. With 3 bases removed from V and 4 bases from J, the gap between germline ends came to 15 bases. Germline CDR1 is DFQATT and CDR2 is SNEGSKA (reference sequence). This chain's CDR3 is CSARDTGLGETQYF. The CDR3 region has the DNA TGCAGTGCTAGGGACACAGGCTTGGGAGAGACCCAGTACTTC.

This clonotype was detected many times. V usage is TRBV5-1 and J usage is TRBJ2-4; 8 nucleotides align to TRBD1. The germline gives CDR1 SGHRS, CDR2 YFSETQ. The CDR3 spans 13 residues. Trimming at V came to 5 bases and at J to 5 bases, leaving 3 bases not matched to a gene. For the CDR3, the DNA is TGCGCCAGCAGTCTGACAGGGGAAAACATTCAGTACTTC. This codes for CASSLTGENIQYF.

This clonotype was observed many times. This chain uses TRBV4-3 with TRBJ1-5; D is unclear. Germline loops: CDR1 LGHNA, CDR2 YSLEER. The CDR3 extends over 15 amino acids. V gave up 0 bases and J gave up 3 bases, with 9 bases separating them. The CDR3 here is CASSQDAGSNQPQHF. CDR3 sequence (DNA): TGCGCCAGCAGCCAAGATGCAGGATCCAATCAGCCCCAGCATTTT.

The chain joins TRBV29-1 to TRBJ1-5, with D perhaps matching TRBD1 (5 bases). V shed 4 bases and J shed 4 bases, with 8 bases lying between them. The CDR3 contains 12 residues. Per germline, CDR1 SQVTM and CDR2 ANQGSEA. The CDR3 region has the DNA TGCAGCGTTGGGGGGGGAAATCAGCCCCAGCATTTT. Translation gives CSVGGGNQPQHF.

This chain connects TRBV5-4 to TRBJ2-5, with 8 positions matching TRBD2. Germline CDR1 and CDR2: SGHNT and YYREEE (reference sequence). The CDR3 has 15 amino acids. The V and J ends lost 1 base and 4 bases, in that order; junction bases with no gene match: 6. The DNA for the CDR3 is TGTGCCAGCAGCTTGCCGACCGGGGGGGTAGAGACCCAGTACTTC. It yields the protein CASSLPTGGVETQYF. The full variable domain, in which reference TRBV5-4 and TRBJ2-5 provide the parts outside the CDR3, is ETGVTQSPTHLIKTRGQQVTLRCSSQSGHNTVSWYQQALGQGPQFIFQYYREEENGRGNFPPRFSGLQFPNYSSELNVNALELDDSALYLCASSLPTGGVETQYFGPGTRLLVL.

The J gene is TRBJ1-4, the V gene TRBV7-2, with TRBD1 identical over 7 bases. Germline V CDR1 and CDR2: SGHTA, FQGNSA. This CDR3 contains 15 residues. Trimming at V came to 0 bases and at J to 8 bases, leaving 6 bases not matched to a gene. CDR3 protein: CASSLAGQGVEKLFF. The DNA for the CDR3 is TGTGCCAGCAGCTTAGCGGGCCAGGGGGTAGAAAAACTGTTTTTT.

This chain links TRBV7-2 with TRBJ2-1; 11 positions agree with TRBD2. The CDR3 has 16 residues. V lost 3 bases, J lost 0 bases, and 1 base stayed unmatched. Germline V gene lookup returns CDR1 SGHTA and CDR2 FQGNSA. The CDR3 loop is CASSFSGGASYNEQFF. CDR3 nucleotides: TGTGCCAGCAGCTTTAGCGGGGGGGCCTCCTACAATGAGCAGTTCTTC. Full variable domain (remainder filled in from reference TRBV7-2 and TRBJ2-1): GAGVSQSPSNKVTEKGKDVELRCDPISGHTALYWYRQSLGQGLEFLIYFQGNSAPDKSGLPSDRFSAERTGGSVSTLTIQRTQQEDSAVYLCASSFSGGASYNEQFFGPGTRLTVL.

V gene TRBV29-1 combines with J gene TRBJ2-3; 12 bases match TRBD2. CDR1 SQVTM and CDR2 ANQGSEA come from the germline V gene. The CDR3 totals 13 residues. V was clipped by 6 bases and J by 7 bases; unmatched bases: 5. The CDR3 spells CSVGLAGTHTQYF. Written as DNA, the CDR3 is TGCAGCGTAGGACTAGCGGGGACCCATACGCAGTATTTT.

In its sample, this clonotype was seen a few times. The chain links TRBV6-5 to TRBJ1-2; 7 nucleotides match TRBD1. The V gene's germline CDR1 is MNHEY and CDR2 SVGAGI. Losses at the gene ends were 5 bases for V and 8 bases for J; bases not matched to a gene: 11. This CDR3 contains 14 residues. The CDR3 sequence: CASSRDRTGGGYTF. CDR3 bases: TGTGCCAGCAGTCGCGACAGGACAGGAGGAGGCTACACCTTC.

This clonotype was counted at least ten times. The chain carries TRBV4-1 and TRBJ2-5; no firm D call. The CDR3 has 14 residues. Per the germline V gene, CDR1 is MGHRA and CDR2 is YSYEKL. V shed 4 bases and J shed 0 bases, with 9 bases lying between them. The CDR3 loop reads CASSPRGHQETQYF. CDR3 DNA: TGCGCCAGCAGCCCCCGAGGCCACCAAGAGACCCAGTACTTC.

The V and J genes are TRBV7-9 and TRBJ1-1; no reliable D call. The CDR3 loop spans 12 amino acids. V was cut by 1 base and J by 10 bases, with 10 bases left in between. The V gene's germline CDR1 is SEHNR and CDR2 FQNEAQ (reference sequence). CDR3 nucleotides: TGTGCCAGCAGCTTAGGCGACTTGACAGCTTTCTTT. Its translation is CASSLGDLTAFF.

The rearrangement uses TRBV5-1 and TRBJ2-3, with TRBD2 as a possible D gene (5 bases). V lost 3 bases to trimming and J lost 2 bases, with 10 bases between them. The CDR3 runs to 14 residues. Per germline, CDR1 SGHRS and CDR2 YFSETQ. The CDR3 DNA sequence: TGCGCCAGCAGCTCGGGAACGTTCACAGATACGCAGTATTTT. Its protein is CASSSGTFTDTQYF.

This clonotype appeared a few times. The chain uses TRBV7-2 and TRBJ2-7, with 9 positions matching TRBD1. Trimming at V came to 5 bases and at J to 3 bases, leaving 5 bases not matched to a gene. The CDR3 is 14 residues long. Germline values: CDR1 SGHTA, CDR2 FQGNSA. The CDR3 region has the DNA TGTGCCAGCAGCCCCGGGACAGGGATCTACGAGCAGTACTTC. It specifies CASSPGTGIYEQYF. The entire variable domain, with the rest obtained from reference TRBV7-2 and TRBJ2-7, is as follows: GAGVSQSPSNKVTEKGKDVELRCDPISGHTALYWYRQSLGQGLEFLIYFQGNSAPDKSGLPSDRFSAERTGGSVSTLTIQRTQQEDSAVYLCASSPGTGIYEQYFGPGTRLTVT.

This clonotype was seen only a few times. This rearrangement joins TRBV7-2 to TRBJ1-1; weak D call: TRBD1 (6 bases). The CDR3 length is 16 residues. V was shortened by 4 bases and J by 7 bases, with 22 bases between the two germline ends. The germline CDR1 and CDR2 sequences are SGHTA and FQGNSA. CDR3 DNA: TGTGCCAGCAGCTATAGCATCTGGGGGCAGAGCGGTGAAGCTTTCTTT. Its translation: CASSYSIWGQSGEAFF.

This clonotype was counted ten times or more. The V call is TRBV7-7, the J call TRBJ2-5; possibly TRBD2 for D (6 bases). The germline gives CDR1 SSHAT, CDR2 FNYEAQ (reference sequence). The CDR3 covers 13 residues. With 5 bases removed from V and 2 bases from J, the gap between germline ends came to 9 bases. Here the CDR3 DNA reads TGTGCCAGCAGCGTGGGACTGCAAGAGACCCAGTACTTC. Translating gives CASSVGLQETQYF.

This chain connects TRBV12-3 or TRBV12-4 to TRBJ2-7, with TRBD2 matching 8 bases. The ends lost 6 bases at V and 2 bases at J; junction bases unmatched: 6. The CDR3 length is 14 residues. The CDR3 sequence: CASSGGGFPYEQYF. DNA of the CDR3: TGTGCCAGCAGCGGGGGGGGTTTCCCCTACGAGCAGTACTTC.